A selection of T cell receptor beta chains follows, all from one sample in a study of blood T cell repertoires in COVID-19. The assay was immunoSEQ multiplex PCR, and TCRdb's table has in-frame clones only and misses some. The sample has around 380,000 clones; roughly 80% are singletons. The sample consisted of peripheral blood. These receptors were taken from a human donor with acute or convalescent COVID-19. The donor label of this sample is uncertain. Each CDR3 is given with its conserved first and last residue. The order of the fields is CDR3 length, V gene, J gene, CDR3 protein.

11	TRBV30	TRBJ1-1	CAWSSRVGAFF
17	TRBV5-1	TRBJ2-1	CASSLVAGGFSYNEQFF
13	TRBV29-1	TRBJ2-3	CSVDPRGTDTQYF
17	TRBV5-8	TRBJ2-2	CASSLTASGSYTGELFF
16	TRBV28	TRBJ1-4	CASSSQSGTRGEKLFF
16	TRBV5-6	TRBJ2-2	CASSLVGGANTGELFF
15	TRBV4-2	TRBJ2-2	CASSRGSGETGELFF
11	TRBV28	TRBJ2-1	CASSPYNEQFF
14	TRBV7-2	TRBJ2-2	CASSNRAGTGELFF
15	TRBV7-6	TRBJ2-5	CASSQMLGAQETQYF
15	TRBV5-4	TRBJ1-2	CASSLGGGGQYGYTF
15	TRBV2	TRBJ2-1	CASSAGLAPYNEQFF
16	TRBV5-6	TRBJ2-2	CASRLGAGEGAGELFF
14	TRBV29-1	TRBJ2-7	CSVNRDRIEYEQYF
14	TRBV28	TRBJ2-3	CASSPGDGTDTQYF
17	TRBV7-6	TRBJ1-2	CASSLSLLSGSVNGYTF
14	TRBV19	TRBJ2-1	CASSSYRVLGEQFF
16	TRBV2	TRBJ2-7	CASSRIGTLETYEQYF
10	TRBV29-1	TRBJ1-2	CSVGDSGYTF
15	TRBV28	TRBJ1-6	CASSLEGPYNSPLHF
14	TRBV7-9	TRBJ2-1	CASSLAGPAHEQFF
15	TRBV9	TRBJ2-1	CASSDNRDPYNEQFF
10	TRBV2	TRBJ2-1	CASSLSEQFF
16	TRBV23-1	TRBJ1-5	CASSQSGRVGNQPQHF
12	TRBV6-2/TRBV6-3	TRBJ2-1	CASSYSPFEQFF
12	TRBV11-2	TRBJ1-1	CASSLDITEAFF
12	TRBV28	TRBJ1-4	CASTSTNEKLFF
15	TRBV3-1/TRBV3-2	TRBJ1-3	CASSHRGRGGNTIYF